One and the same sample provided the 26 T cell receptor beta chains below, sequenced in a study of CD8+ T cells in alopecia areata. In each case, RNA was isolated and then reverse transcribed into cDNA as the sequencing template. Data came from immunoSEQ multiplex PCR; TCRdb stores just in-frame clones and leaves some out. The top ten clones hold 1% to 1.5% of a sample with a few hundred thousand clones, under 70% of them seen once. Sequencing was performed on CD4+ T cells sorted from blood, taken at week 0. The receptor set was obtained from a human donor with alopecia areata.

The chain combines TRBV7-8 with TRBJ2-7, with D tentatively TRBD1 or TRBD2 (5 bases each). Germline V CDR1 and CDR2: SGHVS, FQNEAQ. This CDR3 spans 14 amino acids. V gave up 5 bases and J gave up 2 bases, with 13 bases separating them. DNA of the CDR3: TGTGCCAGCAGCCCCGGGACGTCTGCCTACGAGCAGTACTTC. Its translation is CASSPGTSAYEQYF.

This clone was observed a handful of times. CDR3 region: CAWTLTSGSYNEQFF. Here the CDR3 DNA reads TGTGCCTGGACCCTCACTAGCGGCTCCTACAATGAGCAGTTCTTC. The chain links TRBV30 to TRBJ2-1; 8 positions match TRBD2. CDR3 size: 15 residues. V was pared by 4 bases and J by 0 bases, with 5 bases of the junction left unmatched. Looked up from germline, CDR1 is GTSNPN and CDR2 is SVGIG (reference sequence).

This chain connects TRBV30 to TRBJ2-5; 10 nucleotides agree with TRBD2. Germline CDR1 GTSNPN, CDR2 SVGIG (reference sequence). The CDR3 spans 15 residues. J was trimmed by 2 bases and V by 5 bases; bases with no gene match: 8. Written as DNA, the CDR3 is TGTGCCTGGGGTAAAGCGGGGGGGCTACAAGAGACCCAGTACTTC. Residues: CAWGKAGGLQETQYF. The entire variable domain, with the rest obtained from reference TRBV30 and TRBJ2-5, is as follows: SQTIHQWPATLVQPVGSPLSLECTVEGTSNPNLYWYRQAAGRGLQLLFYSVGIGQISSEVPQNLSASRPQDRQFILSSKKLLLSDSGFYLCAWGKAGGLQETQYFGPGTRLLVL.

This clone has a handful of counts. Other nucleotide sequences in the sample specify the same CDR3. The chain has TRBV9 and TRBJ1-4; D is perhaps TRBD1 (5 bases). The V gene lost 1 base and the J gene lost 3 bases, with 7 bases spanning the gap. The CDR3 loop spans 14 amino acids. Germline CDR1 is SGDLS and CDR2 is YYNGEE. This CDR3 is CASSVQGANEKLFF. The CDR3 DNA sequence: TGTGCCAGCAGCGTACAGGGAGCTAATGAAAAACTGTTTTTT.

The V and J genes are TRBV9 and TRBJ2-5; D call uncertain. Germline V CDR1 and CDR2: SGDLS, YYNGEE. This CDR3 is 13 amino acids long. V lost 0 bases to trimming and J lost 4 bases, with 7 bases between them. The CDR3 region is CASSVVVGETQYF. CDR3 DNA sequence: TGTGCCAGCAGCGTAGTGGTTGGAGAGACCCAGTACTTC.

V and J are TRBV9 and TRBJ2-6, with D unresolved. Germline V lookup: CDR1 SGDLS, CDR2 YYNGEE. The CDR3 length is 13 residues. Trimming stripped 1 base from V and 3 bases from J, with 2 bases between. The CDR3 DNA sequence: TGTGCCAGCAGCGTACTTGGGGCCAACGTCCTGACTTTC. Translated, it gives CASSVLGANVLTF.

This chain uses TRBV16 with TRBJ2-1; TRBD2 aligns across 8 bases. The CDR3 is 15 residues long. Per germline, CDR1 KGHSY and CDR2 FQNENV. Unmatched junction bases numbered 3, after V lost 4 bases and J lost 1 base. The CDR3 coding sequence is TGTGCCAGCAGCCTGCTAGCGGGTTCCTACAATGAGCAGTTCTTC. Translated, it gives CASSLLAGSYNEQFF. The whole variable domain, remainder taken from reference TRBV16 and TRBJ2-1, is GEEVAQTPKHLVRGEGQKAKLYCAPIKGHSYVFWYQQVLKNEFKFLISFQNENVFDETGMPKERFSAKCLPNSPCSLEIQATKLEDSAVYFCASSLLAGSYNEQFFGPGTRLTVL.

The V call is TRBV5-4, the J call TRBJ2-2; 8 bases match TRBD1. The CDR3 totals 16 residues. Looked up from germline, CDR1 is SGHNT and CDR2 is YYREEE (reference sequence). J lost 4 bases, V lost 2 bases, and 7 bases had no gene match. The CDR3 nucleotides read TGTGCCAGCAGCTTTCAGCAGGGGGCGAGCACCGGGGAGCTGTTTTTT. Its protein product is CASSFQQGASTGELFF. The whole variable domain, remainder taken from reference TRBV5-4 and TRBJ2-2, is ETGVTQSPTHLIKTRGQQVTLRCSSQSGHNTVSWYQQALGQGPQFIFQYYREEENGRGNFPPRFSGLQFPNYSSELNVNALELDDSALYLCASSFQQGASTGELFFGEGSRLTVL.

The V and J genes are TRBV27 and TRBJ2-5; D unclear. The germline V gene encodes CDR1 MNHEY and CDR2 SMNVEV (reference sequence). V shed 5 bases and J shed 1 base, with 11 bases lying between them. This CDR3 contains 14 residues. Written as DNA, the CDR3 is TGTGCCAGCAGTCCCCTTACAGCCCAAGAGACCCAGTACTTC. It is translated as CASSPLTAQETQYF.

This clone occurred a few times. V is TRBV19 and J is TRBJ2-2; perhaps TRBD2 as D (5 bases). Trimming left V 7 bases short and J 7 bases short, with 16 bases between. Germline CDR1 LNHDA, CDR2 SQIVND (reference sequence). The CDR3 extends over 14 amino acids. CDR3 sequence reads: CASKGISGDGELFF. The CDR3 DNA sequence: TGTGCCAGTAAGGGAATTTCCGGGGACGGGGAGCTGTTTTTT.

The chain is built from TRBV29-1 and TRBJ1-2; D gene ambiguous. Germline V CDR1 and CDR2: SQVTM, ANQGSEA. The ends were cut back, 7 bases at V and 5 bases at J, with 14 bases in the middle. The CDR3 has 12 amino acids. CDR3 region: CSAASLGYGYTF. DNA of the CDR3: TGCAGCGCAGCGTCGTTAGGGTATGGCTACACCTTC.

The CDR3 DNA follows: TGTGCCAGCAGTGCGACAGGGTCTAATTCACCCCTCCACTTT. Amino acids: CASSATGSNSPLHF. The chain combines TRBV6-1 with TRBJ1-6; 7 bases align to TRBD1. This CDR3 region has 14 residues. The ends lost 4 bases at V and 6 bases at J; junction bases unmatched: 3. CDR1 MNHNS and CDR2 SASEGT come from the germline V gene.

With respect to this clone: At the DNA level, this CDR3 is encoded by other sequences in the same sample as well. This chain connects TRBV29-1 to TRBJ2-5; the D call may be TRBD1 or TRBD2 (5 bases each). CDR1 and CDR2 from the germline V gene are SQVTM and ANQGSEA. The CDR3 totals 10 residues. Trimming took off 6 bases at V and 4 bases at J, with 6 bases between the two ends. The CDR3 region is CSVGVETQYF. CDR3 bases: TGCAGCGTGGGGGTAGAGACCCAGTACTTC. Drawing the rest from reference TRBV29-1 and TRBJ2-5, the complete variable domain is SAVISQKPSRDICQRGTSLTIQCQVDSQVTMMFWYRQQPGQSLTLIATANQGSEATYESGFVIDKFPISRPNLTFSTLTVSNMSPEDSSIYLCSVGVETQYFGPGTRLLVL.

V is TRBV5-1 and J is TRBJ2-1; 7 bases are shared with TRBD1. The CDR3 covers 15 residues. Germline V lookup: CDR1 SGHRS, CDR2 YFSETQ. V trimming: 4 bases; J trimming: 0 bases; junction bases outside the gene matches: 4. Written as DNA, the CDR3 is TGCGCCAGCAGCGTAGGGACAGACTCCTACAATGAGCAGTTCTTC. Amino acids: CASSVGTDSYNEQFF.

The gene calls are TRBV15 and TRBJ1-1, with a weak D call TRBD1 (5 bases). V lost 3 bases, J lost 6 bases, and 11 bases lay in between. Looked up from germline, CDR1 is LNHNV and CDR2 is YYDKDF (reference sequence). CDR3 length equals 13 residues. The CDR3, as DNA: TGTGCCACCAGCAGTGGCTGGGGCCCTGAAGCTTTCTTT. Amino acids: CATSSGWGPEAFF.

The chain links TRBV7-6 to TRBJ1-2; D unclear. Looked up from germline, CDR1 is SGHVS and CDR2 is FNYEAQ. The V and J ends lost 1 base and 7 bases respectively, with 10 bases between them. CDR3 length: 13 residues. CDR3 residues: CASSLGPGPGYTF. DNA for the CDR3: TGTGCCAGCAGCTTAGGCCCGGGTCCTGGCTACACCTTC.

CDR3 bases: TGTGCCAGCAGTTCCCCAGCCTCCCCTAATGAAAAACTGTTTTTT. This sequence encodes CASSSPASPNEKLFF. The chain uses TRBV27 and TRBJ1-4; D ambiguous. V gave up 4 bases and J gave up 3 bases, with 12 bases separating them. Germline CDR1 and CDR2: MNHEY and SMNVEV (reference sequence). This CDR3 region has 15 residues.

This chain uses TRBV25-1 with TRBJ2-5; D is undetermined. CDR3 length: 15 residues. The V gene's germline CDR1 is MGHDK and CDR2 SYGVNS. Deletions cut 3 bases from V and 5 bases from J, with 16 bases between. This chain's CDR3 is CASSEIYGQLETQYF. The CDR3 coding sequence is TGTGCCAGCAGTGAGATATACGGGCAGTTGGAGACCCAGTACTTC. Based on the CDR3 plus reference TRBV25-1 and TRBJ2-5, the full variable domain is EADIYQTPRYLVIGTGKKITLECSQTMGHDKMYWYQQDPGMELHLIHYSYGVNSTEKGDLSSESTVSRIRTEHFPLTLESARPSHTSQYLCASSEIYGQLETQYFGPGTRLLVL.

The chain is built from TRBV27 and TRBJ2-5, with a possible D match to TRBD1 (5 bases). Trimming removed 2 bases at V and 4 bases at J, with 11 bases between. Germline V CDR1 and CDR2: MNHEY, SMNVEV (reference sequence). The CDR3 has 14 residues. CDR3: CASSLNRQSETQYF. In nucleotides, the CDR3 is TGTGCCAGCAGTTTAAACCGACAGTCAGAGACCCAGTACTTC.

The chain couples TRBV29-1 to TRBJ2-5, with TRBD2 identical over 7 bases. Trimming took 6 bases from V and 3 from J; bases not matched to a gene: 7. CDR3 length equals 13 residues. The V gene's germline CDR1 is SQVTM and CDR2 ANQGSEA. CDR3 bases: TGCAGCGTCCTCGGACTAGGGGAAGAGACCCAGTACTTC. Amino acid sequence: CSVLGLGEETQYF.

The chain carries TRBV12-5 and TRBJ2-1; 10 positions agree with TRBD1. The CDR3 spans 18 residues. J was trimmed by 0 bases and V by 1 base; bases with no gene match: 6. Per germline, CDR1 LGHNT and CDR2 FRNRAP. The CDR3 DNA follows: TGTGCTAGTGGTTTGGAAAGGACAGGGGGGATCTCCTACAATGAGCAGTTCTTC. Protein product: CASGLERTGGISYNEQFF.

This chain links TRBV5-1 with TRBJ2-1; 11 positions match TRBD2. CDR3 length: 19 residues. Germline V lookup: CDR1 SGHRS, CDR2 YFSETQ. Trimming removed 0 bases from V and 5 bases from J; junction bases left unmatched: 13. CDR3: CASSLVALAGGLNDNEQFF. Here the CDR3 DNA reads TGCGCCAGCAGCTTGGTTGCGCTAGCGGGGGGCCTTAACGACAATGAGCAGTTCTTC.

This clone came up once. V and J are TRBV30 and TRBJ2-1; tentatively, D is TRBD2 (6 bases). The CDR3 is 11 residues long. Germline CDR1 is GTSNPN and CDR2 is SVGIG (reference sequence). This CDR3 reads CAAGTYNEQFF. Here the CDR3 DNA reads TGTGCTGCGGGGACCTACAATGAGCAGTTCTTC.

The gene calls are TRBV30 and TRBJ1-5; 9 bases are a match to TRBD1. V was pared by 2 bases and J by 4 bases, with 12 bases of the junction left unmatched. The CDR3 covers 17 residues. The germline V gene encodes CDR1 GTSNPN and CDR2 SVGIG (reference sequence). The CDR3 DNA follows: TGTGCCTGGAGTAACAAAAGGGGACAGGGAGGGAATCAGCCCCAGCATTTT. It is translated as CAWSNKRGQGGNQPQHF.

V is TRBV9 and J is TRBJ2-7; D is perhaps TRBD1 or TRBD2 (6 bases each). Looked up from germline, CDR1 is SGDLS and CDR2 is YYNGEE. Trimming stripped 0 bases from V and 2 bases from J, with 9 bases between. The CDR3 is made up of 14 amino acids. This chain's CDR3 is CASSVEEGAYEQYF. The DNA for the CDR3 is TGTGCCAGCAGCGTAGAGGAGGGGGCCTACGAGCAGTACTTC.

The gene calls are TRBV30 and TRBJ2-7; the D is unclear. The germline V and J ends were trimmed by 0 bases and 4 bases, with 13 bases remaining between them. Germline lookup yields CDR1 GTSNPN and CDR2 SVGIG (reference sequence). The CDR3 sequence is 14 residues long. The CDR3 region has the DNA TGTGCCTGGAGTGTTGCAGGATGGCATTACGAGCAGTACTTC. Amino acid sequence: CAWSVAGWHYEQYF.